This T cell receptor beta chain came from a study of blood T cell repertoires in COVID-19. Trimming took off 3 bases at V and 2 bases at J, with 14 bases between the two ends. This CDR3 region has 16 residues. Germline V gene lookup returns CDR1 LGHNA and CDR2 YSLEER. Libraries were prepared by immunoSEQ multiplex PCR; TCRdb keeps only in-frame clonotypes and omits some of them. Among 150,000 to 200,000 clones listed, around 86% were seen once. The chain couples TRBV4-3 to TRBJ2-1, with TRBD2 as a possible D gene (6 bases). Material: peripheral blood. The receptor was isolated from a woman in her seventies with COVID-19, enrolled during active disease. CDR3 DNA: TGCGCCAGCAGCCATAGACTAGACCAAACCTACAATGAGCAGTTCTTC. Translated, it gives CASSHRLDQTYNEQFF.